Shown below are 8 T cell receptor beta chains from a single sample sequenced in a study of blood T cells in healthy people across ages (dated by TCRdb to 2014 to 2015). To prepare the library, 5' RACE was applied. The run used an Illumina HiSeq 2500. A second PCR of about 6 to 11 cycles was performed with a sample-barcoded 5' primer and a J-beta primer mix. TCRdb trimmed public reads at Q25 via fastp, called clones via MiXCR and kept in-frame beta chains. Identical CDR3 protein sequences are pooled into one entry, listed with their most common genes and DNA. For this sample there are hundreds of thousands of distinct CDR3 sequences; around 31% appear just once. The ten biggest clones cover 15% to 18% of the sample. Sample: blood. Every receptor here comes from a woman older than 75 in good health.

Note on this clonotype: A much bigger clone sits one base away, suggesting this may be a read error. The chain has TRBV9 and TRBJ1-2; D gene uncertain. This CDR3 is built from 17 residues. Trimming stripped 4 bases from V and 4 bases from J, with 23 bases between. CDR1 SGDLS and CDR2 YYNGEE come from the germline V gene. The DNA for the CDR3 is TGTGCCAGCAGCCCCTTGTCTTCCGCAAGCTCGGGCTATGGCTACACCTTC. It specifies CASSPLSSASSGYGYTF.

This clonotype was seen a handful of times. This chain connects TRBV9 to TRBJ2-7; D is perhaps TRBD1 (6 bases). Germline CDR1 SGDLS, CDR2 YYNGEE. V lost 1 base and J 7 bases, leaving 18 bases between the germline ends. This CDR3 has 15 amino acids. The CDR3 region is CASSVRGFQTHEQYF. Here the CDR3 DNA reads TGTGCCAGCAGCGTAAGGGGGTTTCAGACCCATGAGCAGTACTTC.

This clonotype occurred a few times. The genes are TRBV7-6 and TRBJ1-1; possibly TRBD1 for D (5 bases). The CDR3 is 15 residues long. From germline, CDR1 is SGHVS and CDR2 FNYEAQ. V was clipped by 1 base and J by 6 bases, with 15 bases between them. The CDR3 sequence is CASSLGPAGGAEAFF. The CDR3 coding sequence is TGTGCCAGCAGCTTAGGCCCGGCTGGGGGGGCTGAAGCTTTCTTT.

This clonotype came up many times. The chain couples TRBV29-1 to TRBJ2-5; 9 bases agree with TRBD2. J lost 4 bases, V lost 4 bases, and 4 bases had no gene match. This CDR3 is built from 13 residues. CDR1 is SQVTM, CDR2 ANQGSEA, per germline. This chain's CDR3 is CSVAPSGVETQYF. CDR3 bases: TGCAGCGTTGCCCCTAGCGGGGTAGAGACCCAGTACTTC.

The CDR3 sequence is CASSRGQDVGMDEQFF. DNA of the CDR3: TGTGCCAGCAGCCGTGGACAGGACGTAGGTATGGATGAGCAGTTCTTC. The V call is TRBV6-2 or TRBV6-3, the J call TRBJ2-1, with 7 bases matching TRBD1. V trimming: 6 bases; J trimming: 8 bases; junction bases outside the gene matches: 16. The CDR3 loop spans 16 amino acids. Per the germline V gene, CDR1 is MNHEY and CDR2 is SVGEGT.

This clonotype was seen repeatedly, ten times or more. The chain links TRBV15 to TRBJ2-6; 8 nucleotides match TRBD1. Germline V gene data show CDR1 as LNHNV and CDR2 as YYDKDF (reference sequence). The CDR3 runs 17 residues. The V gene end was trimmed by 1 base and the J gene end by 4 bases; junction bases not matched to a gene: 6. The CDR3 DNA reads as TGTGCCACCAGCAGAGCCCCAGGGGGCAGGGGGGCCAACGTCCTGACTTTC. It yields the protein CATSRAPGGRGANVLTF.

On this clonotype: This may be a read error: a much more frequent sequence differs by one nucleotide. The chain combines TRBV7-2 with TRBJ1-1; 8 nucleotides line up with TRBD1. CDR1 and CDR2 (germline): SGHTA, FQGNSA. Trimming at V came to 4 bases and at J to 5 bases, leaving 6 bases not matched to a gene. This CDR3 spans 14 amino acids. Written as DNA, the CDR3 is TGTGCCAGCAGCTCGGAACAGGGGGGGACTGAAGCTTTCTTT. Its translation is CASSSEQGGTEAFF.

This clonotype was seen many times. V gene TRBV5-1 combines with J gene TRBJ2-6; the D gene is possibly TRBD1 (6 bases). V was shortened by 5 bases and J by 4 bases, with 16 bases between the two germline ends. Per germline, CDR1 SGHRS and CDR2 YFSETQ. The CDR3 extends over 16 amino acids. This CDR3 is CASSPGTTLGANVLTF. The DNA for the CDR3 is TGCGCCAGCAGTCCCGGGACAACCTTGGGGGCCAACGTCCTGACTTTC.